A selection of T cell receptor beta chains follows, all from one sample in a study of blood T cells in healthy people across ages. TCRdb reprocessed the 5' RACE reads with MiXCR, giving one entry per CDR3 protein. The table includes over a million distinct CDR3 sequences, roughly 60% detected once. The source material was blood. Source of these receptors: a man aged 18 to 35 in good health. The CDR3 runs from the conserved cysteine through the conserved F or W. Each record gives: CDR3 protein, CDR3 DNA, V gene, D gene, clone size, J gene. A D gene is named only where the DNA matches it firmly. The size of a clone is reported for some rows only, either as once, few or many, or as a class for expanded clones.

CDR3: CASSIDGEQFF
DNA: TGTGCCAGCAGCATTGATGGTGAGCAGTTCTTC
V: TRBV7-9
D: .
size: .
J: TRBJ2-1

CDR3: CSAAGGGSLNQPQHF
DNA: TGCAGTGCTGCAGGGGGTGGATCCCTCAATCAGCCCCAGCATTTT
V: TRBV20-1
D: TRBD1
size: once
J: TRBJ1-5

CDR3: CASSLGWGGAFF
DNA: TGTGCCAGCAGTTTAGGGTGGGGGGGAGCTTTCTTT
V: TRBV12-3/TRBV12-4
D: .
size: .
J: TRBJ1-1

CDR3: CSVGILDYEQYF
DNA: TGCAGCGTCGGAATCCTTGACTACGAGCAGTACTTC
V: TRBV29-1
D: .
size: .
J: TRBJ2-7

CDR3: CASRQGRRETQYF
DNA: TGTGCCAGCAGACAGGGTCGGAGGGAGACCCAGTACTTC
V: TRBV12-3/TRBV12-4
D: .
size: .
J: TRBJ2-5

CDR3: CSASRHTEAFF
DNA: TGCAGCGCCTCCCGACACACTGAAGCTTTCTTT
V: TRBV29-1
D: .
size: .
J: TRBJ1-1

CDR3: CASSYNRGRSYEQYF
DNA: TGTGCCAGCAGCTACAACAGGGGACGATCCTACGAGCAGTACTTC
V: TRBV13
D: TRBD1
size: .
J: TRBJ2-7

CDR3: CASSPTEAENIQYF
DNA: TGTGCCAGCAGCCCCACGGAAGCAGAAAACATTCAGTACTTC
V: TRBV9
D: .
size: .
J: TRBJ2-4

CDR3: CASSQHGTGSYEQYF
DNA: TGCGCCAGCAGCCAACACGGGACAGGTTCCTACGAGCAGTACTTC
V: TRBV4-1
D: TRBD1
size: .
J: TRBJ2-7

CDR3: CSVEGTSGSYEQFF
DNA: TGCAGCGTTGAGGGGACTAGCGGGAGCTATGAGCAGTTCTTC
V: TRBV29-1
D: TRBD2
size: few
J: TRBJ2-1

CDR3: CSARDPGRQIGEQYF
DNA: TGCAGTGCTAGAGACCCCGGACGGCAGATCGGAGAGCAGTACTTC
V: TRBV20-1
D: .
size: .
J: TRBJ2-5

CDR3: CASSQEGQTGLVMETQYF
DNA: TGCGCCAGCAGCCAAGAGGGCCAGACGGGACTAGTGATGGAGACCCAGTACTTC
V: TRBV4-1
D: TRBD2
size: .
J: TRBJ2-5

CDR3: CASSSTSGAGGQRVETQYF
DNA: TGTGCCAGCAGCTCTACGAGTGGTGCGGGGGGCCAAAGGGTGGAGACCCAGTACTTC
V: TRBV5-6
D: TRBD2
size: few
J: TRBJ2-5

CDR3: CASSQLLGGWSTEAFF
DNA: TGCGCCAGCAGCCAGCTATTGGGGGGATGGAGCACTGAAGCTTTCTTT
V: TRBV4-1
D: .
size: few
J: TRBJ1-1

CDR3: CSVEERMNTEAFF
DNA: TGCAGCGTGGAGGAACGGATGAACACTGAAGCTTTCTTT
V: TRBV29-1
D: .
size: .
J: TRBJ1-1

CDR3: CASGAYPTGQGYGYTF
DNA: TGTGCCAGCGGAGCATACCCGACAGGACAGGGCTATGGCTACACCTTC
V: TRBV12-3/TRBV12-4
D: TRBD1
size: .
J: TRBJ1-2

CDR3: CASSTDRGWGYTF
DNA: TGTGCCAGCAGCACCGACAGGGGTTGGGGCTACACCTTC
V: TRBV13
D: TRBD1
size: once
J: TRBJ1-2

CDR3: CSFSWKDSYEQYF
DNA: TGCAGCTTTAGCTGGAAAGACTCCTACGAGCAGTACTTC
V: TRBV29-1
D: .
size: .
J: TRBJ2-7

CDR3: CASSVYRGGAYNEQFF
DNA: TGTGCCAGCAGCGTGTACCGGGGGGGGGCCTACAATGAGCAGTTCTTC
V: TRBV13
D: TRBD2
size: few
J: TRBJ2-1

CDR3: CASSEIGTGENEQFF
DNA: TGTGCCAGCAGTGAGATTGGGACAGGCGAAAATGAGCAGTTCTTC
V: TRBV25-1
D: TRBD1
size: .
J: TRBJ2-1

CDR3: CASSQDIGTDYEQYF
DNA: TGCGCCAGCAGCCAAGATATAGGCACTGACTACGAGCAGTACTTC
V: TRBV4-3
D: .
size: once
J: TRBJ2-7

CDR3: CASSLDGSWDYEETQYF
DNA: TGTGCCAGCAGCTTAGATGGATCTTGGGACTATGAAGAGACCCAGTACTTC
V: TRBV7-9
D: TRBD2
size: .
J: TRBJ2-5

CDR3: CATRTTSFLSSVTHQFF
DNA: TGTGCCACCCGTACGACTAGTTTTCTATCTTCTGTAACACACCAGTTCTTC
V: TRBV6-1
D: .
size: .
J: TRBJ2-1

CDR3: CSVYTGGQGGDTQYF
DNA: TGCAGCGTTTATACCGGGGGACAGGGGGGAGATACGCAGTATTTT
V: TRBV29-1
D: TRBD1
size: .
J: TRBJ2-3

CDR3: CASRWTGAGYTF
DNA: TGTGCCAGCAGATGGACAGGGGCCGGCTACACCTTC
V: TRBV6-2/TRBV6-3
D: TRBD1
size: few
J: TRBJ1-2

CDR3: CASSQDGYEQFF
DNA: TGTGCCAGCAGCCAAGATGGGTATGAGCAGTTCTTC
V: TRBV14
D: .
size: few
J: TRBJ2-1

CDR3: CASSLRDRTFSGANVLTF
DNA: TGTGCCAGCAGCTTACGGGACAGGACTTTCTCTGGGGCCAACGTCCTGACTTTC
V: TRBV7-2
D: TRBD1
size: .
J: TRBJ2-6

CDR3: CASSQGLNTDTQYF
DNA: TGTGCCAGCAGCCAGGGACTGAACACAGATACGCAGTATTTT
V: TRBV14
D: .
size: .
J: TRBJ2-3

CDR3: CASSFGQGADEQYF
DNA: TGTGCCAGCAGCTTTGGACAGGGGGCGGACGAGCAGTACTTC
V: TRBV5-1
D: TRBD1
size: .
J: TRBJ2-7

CDR3: CAWSSTGQNQPQHF
DNA: TGTGCCTGGAGTTCAACAGGGCAAAATCAGCCCCAGCATTTT
V: TRBV30
D: .
size: .
J: TRBJ1-5

CDR3: CSVGTAVYEQYF
DNA: TGCAGCGTGGGGACGGCCGTCTACGAGCAGTACTTC
V: TRBV29-1
D: .
size: few
J: TRBJ2-7

CDR3: CASSLDLGTQGYTF
DNA: TGTGCCAGCAGCTTAGATCTAGGAACCCAGGGCTACACCTTC
V: TRBV7-9
D: .
size: .
J: TRBJ1-2

CDR3: CASSLGVVRTEAFF
DNA: TGTGCCAGCAGCTTAGGTGTAGTAAGGACTGAAGCTTTCTTT
V: TRBV7-2
D: .
size: few
J: TRBJ1-1

CDR3: CASSLGLAGNEQFF
DNA: TGTGCCAGCAGCTTAGGTCTAGCGGGAAATGAGCAGTTCTTC
V: TRBV5-1
D: TRBD2
size: many
J: TRBJ2-1

CDR3: CSAESRIDYGYTF
DNA: TGCAGTGCTGAGAGCAGGATTGACTATGGCTACACCTTC
V: TRBV20-1
D: .
size: once
J: TRBJ1-2

CDR3: CSVTTWNTEAFF
DNA: TGCAGCGTGACAACCTGGAACACTGAAGCTTTCTTT
V: TRBV29-1
D: .
size: .
J: TRBJ1-1

CDR3: CASSENGNSPLHF
DNA: TGCGCCAGCAGTGAGAACGGAAATTCACCCCTCCACTTT
V: TRBV10-1
D: .
size: .
J: TRBJ1-6

CDR3: CASSQEDSPRGAFF
DNA: TGCGCCAGCAGCCAAGAAGACAGCCCAAGGGGGGCTTTCTTT
V: TRBV4-1
D: .
size: .
J: TRBJ1-1

CDR3: CSASARSTDTQYF
DNA: TGCAGTGCTAGTGCACGGAGCACAGATACGCAGTATTTT
V: TRBV20-1
D: .
size: .
J: TRBJ2-3

CDR3: CASSSGTVAYEQYF
DNA: TGTGCCAGCAGTTCCGGGACGGTGGCCTACGAGCAGTACTTC
V: TRBV27
D: .
size: .
J: TRBJ2-7

CDR3: CSASNGGGLPLTHEQFF
DNA: TGCAGTGCTAGCAACGGGGGGGGACTGCCTCTCACCCATGAGCAGTTCTTC
V: TRBV20-1
D: TRBD2
size: .
J: TRBJ2-1

CDR3: CASSQETSGSDYEQYF
DNA: TGTGCCAGCAGCCAAGAGACTAGCGGGAGTGACTACGAGCAGTACTTC
V: TRBV3-1
D: TRBD2
size: .
J: TRBJ2-7